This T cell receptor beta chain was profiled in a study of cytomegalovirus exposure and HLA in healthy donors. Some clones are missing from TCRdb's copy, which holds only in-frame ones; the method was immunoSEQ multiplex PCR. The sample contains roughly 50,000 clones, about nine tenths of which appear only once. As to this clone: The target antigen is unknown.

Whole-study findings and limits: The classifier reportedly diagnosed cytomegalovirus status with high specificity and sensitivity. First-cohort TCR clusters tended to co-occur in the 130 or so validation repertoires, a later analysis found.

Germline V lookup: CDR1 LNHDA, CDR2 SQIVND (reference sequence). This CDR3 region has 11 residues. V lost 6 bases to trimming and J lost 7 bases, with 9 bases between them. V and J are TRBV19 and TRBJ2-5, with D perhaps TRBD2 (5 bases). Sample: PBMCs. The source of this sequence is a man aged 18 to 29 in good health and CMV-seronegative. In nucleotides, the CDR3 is TGTGCCAGTAGAGCTGGAGGGACCCAGTACTTC. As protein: CASRAGGTQYF.